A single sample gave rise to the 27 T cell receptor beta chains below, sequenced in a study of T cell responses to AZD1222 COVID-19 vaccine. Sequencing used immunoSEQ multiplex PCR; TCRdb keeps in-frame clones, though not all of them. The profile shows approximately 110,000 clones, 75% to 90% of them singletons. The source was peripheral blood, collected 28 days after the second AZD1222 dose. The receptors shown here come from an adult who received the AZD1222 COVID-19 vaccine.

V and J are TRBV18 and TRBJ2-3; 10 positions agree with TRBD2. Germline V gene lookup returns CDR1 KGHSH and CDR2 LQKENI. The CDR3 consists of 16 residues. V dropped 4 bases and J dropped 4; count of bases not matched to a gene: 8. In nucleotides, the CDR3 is TGTGCCAGCTCACGATCCATAGCGGGGGGCGCAGATACGCAGTATTTT. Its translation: CASSRSIAGGADTQYF.

In nucleotides, the CDR3 is TGTGCCAGCAGCTACATTAGCGGGGGGAACGAGCAGTACTTC. Translation: CASSYISGGNEQYF. This chain joins TRBV7-2 and TRBJ2-7, with 10 bases lining up with TRBD2. The CDR3 extends over 14 amino acids. Trimming cost V 4 bases and J 5 bases; bases outside gene matches: 5. The germline V gene encodes CDR1 SGHTA and CDR2 FQGNSA.

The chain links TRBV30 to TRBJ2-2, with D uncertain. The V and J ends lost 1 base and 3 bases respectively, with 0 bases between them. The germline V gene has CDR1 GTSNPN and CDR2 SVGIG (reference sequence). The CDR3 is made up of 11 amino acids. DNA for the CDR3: TGTGCCTGGAGTGACACCGGGGAGCTGTTTTTT. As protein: CAWSDTGELFF. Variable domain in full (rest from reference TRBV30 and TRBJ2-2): SQTIHQWPATLVQPVGSPLSLECTVEGTSNPNLYWYRQAAGRGLQLLFYSVGIGQISSEVPQNLSASRPQDRQFILSSKKLLLSDSGFYLCAWSDTGELFFGEGSRLTVL.

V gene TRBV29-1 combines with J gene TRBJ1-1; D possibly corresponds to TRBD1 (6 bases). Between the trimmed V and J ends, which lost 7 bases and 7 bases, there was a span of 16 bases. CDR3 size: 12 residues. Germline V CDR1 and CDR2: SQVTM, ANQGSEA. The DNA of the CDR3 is TGCAGCGCCGGACAGAATCGATTTGAAGCTTTCTTT. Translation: CSAGQNRFEAFF.

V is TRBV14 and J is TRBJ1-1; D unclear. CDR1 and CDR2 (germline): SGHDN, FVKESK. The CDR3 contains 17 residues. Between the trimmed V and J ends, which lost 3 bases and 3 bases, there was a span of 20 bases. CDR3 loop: CASSHIWIGALDTEAFF. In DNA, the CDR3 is TGTGCCAGCAGCCATATCTGGATCGGCGCCTTGGACACTGAAGCTTTCTTT. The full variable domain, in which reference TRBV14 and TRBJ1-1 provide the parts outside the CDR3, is EAGVTQFPSHSVIEKGQTVTLRCDPISGHDNLYWYRRVMGKEIKFLLHFVKESKQDESGMPNNRFLAERTGGTYSTLKVQPAELEDSGVYFCASSHIWIGALDTEAFFGQGTRLTVV.

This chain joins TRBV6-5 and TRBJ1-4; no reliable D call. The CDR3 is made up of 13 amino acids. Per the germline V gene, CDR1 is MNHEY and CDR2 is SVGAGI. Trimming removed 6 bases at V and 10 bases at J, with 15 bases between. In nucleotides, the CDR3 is TGTGCCAGCAGAGAGGACGTTGTAGGAAAACTGTTTTTT. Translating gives CASREDVVGKLFF.

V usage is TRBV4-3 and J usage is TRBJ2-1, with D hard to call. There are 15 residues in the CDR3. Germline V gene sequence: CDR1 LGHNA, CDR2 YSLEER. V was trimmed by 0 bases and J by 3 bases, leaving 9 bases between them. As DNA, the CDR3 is TGCGCCAGCAGCCAAGAGGTGACTTACTACAATGAGCAGTTCTTC. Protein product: CASSQEVTYYNEQFF.

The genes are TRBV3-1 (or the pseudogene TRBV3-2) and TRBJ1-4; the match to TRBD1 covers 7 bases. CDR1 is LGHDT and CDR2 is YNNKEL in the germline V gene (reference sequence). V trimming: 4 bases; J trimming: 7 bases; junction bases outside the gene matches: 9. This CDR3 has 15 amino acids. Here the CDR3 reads CASSPTGSLSEKLFF. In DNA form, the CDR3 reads TGTGCCAGCAGCCCGACAGGGAGCCTAAGTGAAAAACTGTTTTTT.

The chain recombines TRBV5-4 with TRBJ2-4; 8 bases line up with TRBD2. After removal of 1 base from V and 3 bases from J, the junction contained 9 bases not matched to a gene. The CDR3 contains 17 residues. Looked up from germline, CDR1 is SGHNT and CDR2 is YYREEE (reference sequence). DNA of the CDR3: TGTGCCAGCAGCTTGAGGCTAGCGGGCGAATACAAAAACATTCAGTACTTC. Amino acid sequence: CASSLRLAGEYKNIQYF.

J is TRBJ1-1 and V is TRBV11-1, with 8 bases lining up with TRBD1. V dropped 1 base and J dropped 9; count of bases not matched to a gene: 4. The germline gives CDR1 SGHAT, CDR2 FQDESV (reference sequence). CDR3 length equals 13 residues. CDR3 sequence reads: CASSLEGTGKAFF. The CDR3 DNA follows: TGTGCCAGCAGCTTAGAAGGGACAGGAAAAGCTTTCTTT. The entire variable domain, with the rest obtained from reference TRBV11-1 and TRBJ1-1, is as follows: EAEVAQSPRYKITEKSQAVAFWCDPISGHATLYWYRQILGQGPELLVQFQDESVVDDSQLPKDRFSAERLKGVDSTLKIQPAELGDSAMYLCASSLEGTGKAFFGQGTRLTVV.

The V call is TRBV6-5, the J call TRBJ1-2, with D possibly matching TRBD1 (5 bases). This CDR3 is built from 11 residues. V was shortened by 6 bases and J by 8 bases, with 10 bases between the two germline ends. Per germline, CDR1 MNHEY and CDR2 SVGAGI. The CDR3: CASSRAGGYTF. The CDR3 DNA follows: TGTGCCAGCAGCAGGGCTGGGGGCTACACCTTC.

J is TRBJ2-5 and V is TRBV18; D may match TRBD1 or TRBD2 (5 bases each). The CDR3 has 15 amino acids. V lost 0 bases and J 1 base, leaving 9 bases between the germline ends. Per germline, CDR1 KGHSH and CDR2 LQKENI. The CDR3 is CASSPPRGGQETQYF. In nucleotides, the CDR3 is TGTGCCAGCTCACCACCTCGGGGCGGCCAAGAGACCCAGTACTTC.

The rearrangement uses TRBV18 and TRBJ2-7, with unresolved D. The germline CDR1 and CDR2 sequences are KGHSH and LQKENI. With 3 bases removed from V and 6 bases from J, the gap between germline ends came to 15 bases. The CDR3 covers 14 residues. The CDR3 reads CASSPRVGLSEQYF. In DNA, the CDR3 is TGTGCCAGCTCACCTAGGGTAGGGCTTAGCGAGCAGTACTTC.

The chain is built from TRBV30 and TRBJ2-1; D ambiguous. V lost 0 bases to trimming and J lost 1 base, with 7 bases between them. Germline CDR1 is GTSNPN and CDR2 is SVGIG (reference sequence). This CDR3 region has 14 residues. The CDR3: CAWSVSLSYNEQFF. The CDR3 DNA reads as TGTGCCTGGAGTGTAAGTCTTTCCTACAATGAGCAGTTCTTC. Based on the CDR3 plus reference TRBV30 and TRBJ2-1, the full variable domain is SQTIHQWPATLVQPVGSPLSLECTVEGTSNPNLYWYRQAAGRGLQLLFYSVGIGQISSEVPQNLSASRPQDRQFILSSKKLLLSDSGFYLCAWSVSLSYNEQFFGPGTRLTVL.

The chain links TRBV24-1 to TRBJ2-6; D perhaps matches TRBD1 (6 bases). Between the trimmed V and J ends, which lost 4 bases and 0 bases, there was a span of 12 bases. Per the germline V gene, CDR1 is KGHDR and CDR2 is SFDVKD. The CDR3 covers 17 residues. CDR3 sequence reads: CATSDPRGPSGANVLTF. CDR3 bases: TGTGCCACCAGTGACCCCAGGGGACCCTCTGGGGCCAACGTCCTGACTTTC.

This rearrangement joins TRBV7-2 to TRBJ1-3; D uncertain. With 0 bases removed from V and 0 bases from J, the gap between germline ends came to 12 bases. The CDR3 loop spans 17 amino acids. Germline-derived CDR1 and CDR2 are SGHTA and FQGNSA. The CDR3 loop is CASSLASVSSSGNTIYF. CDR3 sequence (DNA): TGTGCCAGCAGCTTAGCATCGGTTTCCAGCTCTGGAAACACCATATATTTT.

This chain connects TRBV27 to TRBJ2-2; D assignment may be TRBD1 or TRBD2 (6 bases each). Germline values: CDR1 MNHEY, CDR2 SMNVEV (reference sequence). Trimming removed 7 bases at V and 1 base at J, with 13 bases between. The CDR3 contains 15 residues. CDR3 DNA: TGTGCCAGCAAGGAGGGGGGCCGGAACACCGGGGAGCTGTTTTTT. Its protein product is CASKEGGRNTGELFF.

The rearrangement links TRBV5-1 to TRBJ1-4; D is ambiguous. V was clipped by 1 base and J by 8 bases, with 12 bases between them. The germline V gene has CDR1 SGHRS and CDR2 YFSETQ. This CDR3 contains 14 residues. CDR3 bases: TGCGCCAGCAGCTTGTCTCAACGTAAGGAAAAACTGTTTTTT. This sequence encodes CASSLSQRKEKLFF. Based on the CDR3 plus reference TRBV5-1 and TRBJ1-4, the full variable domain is KAGVTQTPRYLIKTRGQQVTLSCSPISGHRSVSWYQQTPGQGLQFLFEYFSETQRNKGNFPGRFSGRQFSNSRSEMNVSTLELGDSALYLCASSLSQRKEKLFFGSGTQLSVL.

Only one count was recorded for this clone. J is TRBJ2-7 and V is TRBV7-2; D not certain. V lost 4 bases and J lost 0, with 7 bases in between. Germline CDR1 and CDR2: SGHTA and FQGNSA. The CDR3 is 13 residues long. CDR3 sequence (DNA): TGTGCCAGCAGCTCGGGCAGCTCCTACGAGCAGTACTTC. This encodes CASSSGSSYEQYF.

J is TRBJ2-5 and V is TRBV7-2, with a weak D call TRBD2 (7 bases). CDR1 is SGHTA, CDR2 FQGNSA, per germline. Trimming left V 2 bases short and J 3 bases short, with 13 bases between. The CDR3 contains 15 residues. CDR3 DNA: TGTGCCAGCAGCTTACGGGGGGCCATCGAAGAGACCCAGTACTTC. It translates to CASSLRGAIEETQYF.

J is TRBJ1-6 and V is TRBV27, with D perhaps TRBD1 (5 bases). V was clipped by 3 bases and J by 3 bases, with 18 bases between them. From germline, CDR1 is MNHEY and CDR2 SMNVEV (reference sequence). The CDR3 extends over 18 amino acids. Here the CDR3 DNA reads TGTGCCAGCAGTTTTAAGCTTGGTGGGACCAACTATAATTCACCCCTCCACTTT. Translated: CASSFKLGGTNYNSPLHF.

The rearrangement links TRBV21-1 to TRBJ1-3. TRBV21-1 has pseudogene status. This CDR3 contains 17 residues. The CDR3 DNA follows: TGTGCCAGCAGCAACCCCTGGTCGGGCAGCTCTGGAAACACCATATATTTT. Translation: CASSNPWSGSSGNTIYF.

The CDR3 DNA follows: TGTGCCAGCAGCTTAGAGGCTAGCGGGGTCCTCAGCTCCTACAATGAGCAGTTCTTC. Its protein product is CASSLEASGVLSSYNEQFF. The V gene is TRBV7-8, the J gene TRBJ2-1; 9 bases align to TRBD2. Germline lookup yields CDR1 SGHVS and CDR2 FQNEAQ. This CDR3 has 19 amino acids. V lost 1 base, J lost 0 bases, and 10 bases stayed unmatched.

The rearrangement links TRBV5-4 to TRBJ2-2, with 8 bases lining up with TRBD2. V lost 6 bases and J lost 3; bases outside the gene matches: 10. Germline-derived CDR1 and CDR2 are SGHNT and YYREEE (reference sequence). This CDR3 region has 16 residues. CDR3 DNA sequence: TGTGCCAGCACCCCCGGGACTAGTAAGGACACCGGGGAGCTGTTTTTT. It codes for CASTPGTSKDTGELFF.

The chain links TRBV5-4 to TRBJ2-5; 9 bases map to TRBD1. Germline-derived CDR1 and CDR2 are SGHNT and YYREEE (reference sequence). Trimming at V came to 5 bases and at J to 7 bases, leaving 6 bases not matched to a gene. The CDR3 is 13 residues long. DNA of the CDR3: TGTGCCAGCAGTACAGGGGGCGCGTGGACCCAGTACTTC. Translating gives CASSTGGAWTQYF.

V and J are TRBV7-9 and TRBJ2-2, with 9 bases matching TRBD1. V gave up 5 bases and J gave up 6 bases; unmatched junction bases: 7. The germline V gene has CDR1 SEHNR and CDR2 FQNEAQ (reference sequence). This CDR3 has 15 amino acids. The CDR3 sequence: CASSPQWDRAGELFF. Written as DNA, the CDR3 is TGTGCCAGCAGCCCACAGTGGGACAGGGCCGGGGAGCTGTTTTTT. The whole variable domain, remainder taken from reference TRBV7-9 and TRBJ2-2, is DTGVSQNPRHKITKRGQNVTFRCDPISEHNRLYWYRQTLGQGPEFLTYFQNEAQLEKSRLLSDRFSAERPKGSFSTLEIQRTEQGDSAMYLCASSPQWDRAGELFFGEGSRLTVL.

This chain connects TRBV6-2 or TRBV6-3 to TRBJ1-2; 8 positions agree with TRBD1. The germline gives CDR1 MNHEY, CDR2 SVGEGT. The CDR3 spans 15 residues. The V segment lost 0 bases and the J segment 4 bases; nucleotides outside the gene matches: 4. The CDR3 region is CASSYSDRVIYGYTF. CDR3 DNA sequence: TGTGCCAGCAGTTACTCGGACAGGGTAATCTATGGCTACACCTTC.